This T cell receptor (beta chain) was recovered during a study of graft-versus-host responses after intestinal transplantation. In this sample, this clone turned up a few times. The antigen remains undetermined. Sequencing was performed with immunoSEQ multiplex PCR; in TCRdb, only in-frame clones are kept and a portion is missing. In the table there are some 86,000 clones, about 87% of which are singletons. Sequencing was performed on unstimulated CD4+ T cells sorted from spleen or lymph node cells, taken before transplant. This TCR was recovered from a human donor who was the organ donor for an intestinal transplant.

The CDR3 bases are TGTGCCAGCAGTGAAGGGGCCGACGGGAGGGCCCAAGATACGCAGTATTTT. This encodes CASSEGADGRAQDTQYF. The chain combines TRBV6-1 with TRBJ2-3; 8 bases are shared with TRBD2. Trimming at V came to 1 base and at J to 5 bases, leaving 11 bases not matched to a gene. Germline values: CDR1 MNHNS, CDR2 SASEGT. This CDR3 comprises 17 residues.